The count of the clone carrying this TCR beta chain is one. Its antigen is still unknown. Naive or memory CD4+ cells were cultured 1:1 with T cell-depleted PBMCs plus CEF. This sample was taken from a study of CD4 T cells in relation to SARS-CoV-2 and coronaviruses. Study in general: ViraFEST: approximately 10-day antigen culture of PBMCs, then TCR beta CDR3 sequencing. Convalescent patients were under 10 males and a handful of females; two were Hispanic. Study-wide points: Pre-pandemic and post-infection samples never came from the same donor.

Sequencing used immunoSEQ multiplex PCR; TCRdb keeps in-frame clones, though not all of them. The sample holds some 35,000 clones, more than 70% seen once. CDR1 is SQVTM and CDR2 is ANQGSEA in the germline V gene. Trimming took 6 bases from V and 2 from J, leaving 10 bases between them. CDR3 length: 13 residues. The source material was naive CD4+ T cells from PBMCs, cultured in vitro. Subset: naive CD4+ T cells isolated by negative enrichment. The chain recombines TRBV29-1 with TRBJ2-2; D call uncertain. The source of this sequence is an adult with COVID-19. This CDR3 reads CSVRNENTGELFF. Written as DNA, the CDR3 is TGCAGCGTCAGGAACGAAAACACCGGGGAGCTGTTTTTT.